This record covers a single T cell receptor (beta chain). Antigen: not known. These data originate in a study of cytomegalovirus exposure and HLA in healthy donors. PCR involved 60 Vbeta and 13 Jbeta primers. Using immunoSEQ multiplex PCR, the repertoire was profiled, and TCRdb retains in-frame clones only, with some absent. The data contain over 130,000 clones, 66% of them seen just once; the ten biggest clones take up 6.5%. The germline gives CDR1 LNHDA, CDR2 SQIVND (reference sequence). This CDR3 spans 13 amino acids. Trimming pared 9 bases from V and 3 bases from J, leaving 12 bases between. Study outcomes and limitations: In an earlier analysis, most TCR beta V segments were productive about 87% or about 30% of the time.

The sequencing sample was made of PBMCs. The chain employs TRBV19 and TRBJ1-5; D uncertain. The sequence was obtained from a woman aged 55-70 years in good health and CMV-seronegative. This CDR3 reads CASLGSTNQPQHF. The CDR3 DNA is TGTGCCAGCCTGGGGAGCACCAATCAGCCCCAGCATTTT.